This TCR beta chain was observed in a study of T cell changes during pregnancy in multiple sclerosis. The method was immunoSEQ multiplex PCR; TCRdb's version includes in-frame clones alone and lacks a portion of them. The sample records 40,000 to 50,000 clones, 90% to 95% being singletons. Trimming cost V 3 bases and J 4 bases; bases outside gene matches: 0. The length of the CDR3 is 14 residues. Germline V CDR1 and CDR2: LNHDA, SQIVND (reference sequence). This receptor was identified in a female donor with multiple sclerosis, enrolled in a pregnancy study. Here the sequenced sample was CD8+ T cells from peripheral blood mononuclear cells, taken in the third trimester of pregnancy. This chain uses TRBV19 with TRBJ2-1; 10 bases are a match to TRBD1. DNA of the CDR3: TGTGCCAGTAGTATGGGACAGGGGTACAATGAGCAGTTCTTC. Translated, it gives CASSMGQGYNEQFF.